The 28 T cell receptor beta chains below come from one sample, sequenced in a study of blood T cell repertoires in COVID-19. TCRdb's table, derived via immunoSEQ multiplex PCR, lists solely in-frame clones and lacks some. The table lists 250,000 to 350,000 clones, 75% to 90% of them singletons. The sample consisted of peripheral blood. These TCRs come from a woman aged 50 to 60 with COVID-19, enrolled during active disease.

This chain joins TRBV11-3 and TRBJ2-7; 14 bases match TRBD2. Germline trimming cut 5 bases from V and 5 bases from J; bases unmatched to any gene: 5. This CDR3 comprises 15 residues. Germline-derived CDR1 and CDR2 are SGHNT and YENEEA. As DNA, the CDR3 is TGTGCCAGCAGCCCACAGGGACTAGCGGGAGACGAGCAGTACTTC. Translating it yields CASSPQGLAGDEQYF.

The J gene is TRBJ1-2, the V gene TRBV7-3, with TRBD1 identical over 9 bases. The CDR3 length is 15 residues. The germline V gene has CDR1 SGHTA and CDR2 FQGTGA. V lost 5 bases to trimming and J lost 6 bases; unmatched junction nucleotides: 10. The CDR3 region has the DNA TGTGCCAGCAGCCCGCAAGCACAGGGGGCTGATGGCTACACCTTC. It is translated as CASSPQAQGADGYTF. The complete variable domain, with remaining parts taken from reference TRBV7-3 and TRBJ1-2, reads GAGVSQTPSNKVTEKGKYVELRCDPISGHTALYWYRQSLGQGPEFLIYFQGTGAADDSGLPNDRFFAVRPEGSVSTLKIQRTERGDSAVYLCASSPQAQGADGYTFGSGTRLTVV.

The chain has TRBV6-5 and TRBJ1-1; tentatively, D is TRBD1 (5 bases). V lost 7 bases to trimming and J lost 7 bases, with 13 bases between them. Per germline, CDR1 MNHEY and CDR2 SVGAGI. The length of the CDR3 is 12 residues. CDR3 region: CASTRGDSEAFF. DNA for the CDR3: TGTGCCAGCACAAGGGGTGACAGTGAAGCTTTCTTT.

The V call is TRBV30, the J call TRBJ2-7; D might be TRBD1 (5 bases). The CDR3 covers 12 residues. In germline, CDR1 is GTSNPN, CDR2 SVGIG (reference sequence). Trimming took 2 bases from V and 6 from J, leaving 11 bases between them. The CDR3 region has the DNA TGTGCCTGGAGTAAAGGGGTCTCCGAGCAGTACTTC. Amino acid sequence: CAWSKGVSEQYF.

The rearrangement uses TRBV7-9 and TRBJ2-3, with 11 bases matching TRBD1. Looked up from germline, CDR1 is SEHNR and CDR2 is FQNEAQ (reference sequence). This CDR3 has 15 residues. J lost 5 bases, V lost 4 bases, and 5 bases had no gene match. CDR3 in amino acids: CASSSGQGAGDTQYF. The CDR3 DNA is TGTGCCAGCAGCTCAGGACAGGGGGCAGGAGATACGCAGTATTTT.

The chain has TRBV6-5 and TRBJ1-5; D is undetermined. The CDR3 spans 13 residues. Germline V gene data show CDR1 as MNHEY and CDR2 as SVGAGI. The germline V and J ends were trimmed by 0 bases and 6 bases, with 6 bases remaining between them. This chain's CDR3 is CASSYSHGQPQHF. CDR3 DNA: TGTGCCAGCAGTTACTCTCACGGTCAGCCCCAGCATTTT.

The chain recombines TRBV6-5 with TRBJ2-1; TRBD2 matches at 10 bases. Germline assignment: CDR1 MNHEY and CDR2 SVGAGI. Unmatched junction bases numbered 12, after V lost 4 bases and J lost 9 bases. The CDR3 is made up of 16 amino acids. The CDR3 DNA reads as TGTGCCAGCAGTTCCCCTGACAGCGGGAGGGCCATTGAGCAGTTCTTC. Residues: CASSSPDSGRAIEQFF.

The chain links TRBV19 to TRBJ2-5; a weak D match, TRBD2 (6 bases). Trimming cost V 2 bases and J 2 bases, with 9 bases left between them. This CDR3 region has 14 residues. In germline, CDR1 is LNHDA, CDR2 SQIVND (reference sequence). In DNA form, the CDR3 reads TGTGCCAGTAGTATAACGCGGGAACAAGAGACCCAGTACTTC. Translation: CASSITREQETQYF.

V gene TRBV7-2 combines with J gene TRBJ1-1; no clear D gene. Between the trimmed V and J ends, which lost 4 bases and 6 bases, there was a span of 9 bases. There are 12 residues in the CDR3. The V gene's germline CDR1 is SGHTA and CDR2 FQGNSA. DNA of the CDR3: TGTGCCAGCAGCTCTCGAGGTGCTGAAGCTTTCTTT. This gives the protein CASSSRGAEAFF.

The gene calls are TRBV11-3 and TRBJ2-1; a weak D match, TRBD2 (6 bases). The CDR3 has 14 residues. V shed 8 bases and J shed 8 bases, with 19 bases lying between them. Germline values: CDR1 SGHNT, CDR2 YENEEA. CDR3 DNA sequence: TGTGCCAGCGGGGGTAGCGGTCTCGGGGATGAGCAGTTCTTC. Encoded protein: CASGGSGLGDEQFF.

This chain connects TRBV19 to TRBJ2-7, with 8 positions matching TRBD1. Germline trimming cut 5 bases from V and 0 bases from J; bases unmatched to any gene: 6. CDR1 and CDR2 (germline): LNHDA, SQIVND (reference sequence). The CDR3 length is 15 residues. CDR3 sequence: CASSVTGTGSYEQYF. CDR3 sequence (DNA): TGTGCCAGTAGTGTTACCGGGACAGGCTCCTACGAGCAGTACTTC. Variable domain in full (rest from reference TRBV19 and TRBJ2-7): DGGITQSPKYLFRKEGQNVTLSCEQNLNHDAMYWYRQDPGQGLRLIYYSQIVNDFQKGDIAEGYSVSREKKESFPLTVTSAQKNPTAFYLCASSVTGTGSYEQYFGPGTRLTVT.

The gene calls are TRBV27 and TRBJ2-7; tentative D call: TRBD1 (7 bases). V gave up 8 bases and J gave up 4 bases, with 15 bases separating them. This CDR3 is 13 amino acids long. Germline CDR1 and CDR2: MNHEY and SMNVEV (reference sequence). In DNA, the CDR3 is TGTGCCAGCGGGGGGACAGTAGAATACGAGCAGTACTTC. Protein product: CASGGTVEYEQYF.

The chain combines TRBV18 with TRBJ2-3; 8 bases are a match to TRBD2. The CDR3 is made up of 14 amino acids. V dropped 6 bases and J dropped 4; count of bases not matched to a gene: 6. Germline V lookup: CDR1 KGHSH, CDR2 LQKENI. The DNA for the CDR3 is TGTGCCAGCTCCCGCAGCGGGAGCCCAGATACGCAGTATTTT. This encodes CASSRSGSPDTQYF.

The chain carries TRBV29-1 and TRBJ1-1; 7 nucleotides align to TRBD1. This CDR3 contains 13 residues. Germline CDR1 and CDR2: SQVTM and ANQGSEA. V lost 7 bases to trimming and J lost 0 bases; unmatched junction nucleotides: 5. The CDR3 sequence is CSAGQQMNTEAFF. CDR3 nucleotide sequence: TGCAGCGCGGGACAGCAAATGAACACTGAAGCTTTCTTT. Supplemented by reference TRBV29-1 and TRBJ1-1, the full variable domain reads SAVISQKPSRDICQRGTSLTIQCQVDSQVTMMFWYRQQPGQSLTLIATANQGSEATYESGFVIDKFPISRPNLTFSTLTVSNMSPEDSSIYLCSAGQQMNTEAFFGQGTRLTVV.

In nucleotides, the CDR3 is TGTGCCAGCAGCTTGGTAGTAAGGACAGGGGGAACTGAAGCTTTCTTT. Its protein product is CASSLVVRTGGTEAFF. The genes are TRBV5-6 and TRBJ1-1; 10 bases map to TRBD1. The germline V gene encodes CDR1 SGHDT and CDR2 YYEEEE. This CDR3 spans 16 amino acids. V lost 0 bases and J lost 5; bases outside the gene matches: 7.

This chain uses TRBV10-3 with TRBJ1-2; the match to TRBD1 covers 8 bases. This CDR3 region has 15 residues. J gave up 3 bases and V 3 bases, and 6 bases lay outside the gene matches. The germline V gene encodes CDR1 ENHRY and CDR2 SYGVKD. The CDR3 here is CAISDNPGGHYGYTF. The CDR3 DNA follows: TGTGCCATCAGTGATAACCCAGGGGGCCACTATGGCTACACCTTC.

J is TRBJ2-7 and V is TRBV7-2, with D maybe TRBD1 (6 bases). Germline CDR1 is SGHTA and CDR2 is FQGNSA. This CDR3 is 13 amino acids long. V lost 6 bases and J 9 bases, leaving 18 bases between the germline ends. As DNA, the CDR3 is TGTGCCAGCAGACAGACAGGTGCGGTGGGGCAGTACTTC. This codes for CASRQTGAVGQYF.

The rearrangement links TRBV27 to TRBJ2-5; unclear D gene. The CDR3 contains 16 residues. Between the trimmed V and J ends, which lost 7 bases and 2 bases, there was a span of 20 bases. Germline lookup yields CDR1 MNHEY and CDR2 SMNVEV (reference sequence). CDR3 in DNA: TGTGCCAGCAAGTCCCTCATCAAACAGTATCAAGAGACCCAGTACTTC. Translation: CASKSLIKQYQETQYF.

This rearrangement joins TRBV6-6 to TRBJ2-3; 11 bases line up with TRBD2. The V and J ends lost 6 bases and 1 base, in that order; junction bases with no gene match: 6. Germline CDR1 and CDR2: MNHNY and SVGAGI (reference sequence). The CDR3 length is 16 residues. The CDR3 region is CASRQFSGRGTDTQYF. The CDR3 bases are TGTGCCAGCAGACAATTTAGCGGGAGGGGCACAGATACGCAGTATTTT.

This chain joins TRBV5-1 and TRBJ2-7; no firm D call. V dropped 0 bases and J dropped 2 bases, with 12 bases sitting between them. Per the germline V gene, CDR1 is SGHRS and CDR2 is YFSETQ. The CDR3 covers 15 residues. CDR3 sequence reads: CASSLAPQDTYEQYF. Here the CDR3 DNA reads TGCGCCAGCAGCTTGGCCCCCCAGGATACCTACGAGCAGTACTTC.

This chain's CDR3 is CASSSGTGTGGEAFF. The CDR3, as DNA: TGTGCCAGCAGCTCCGGGACAGGGACTGGCGGAGAAGCTTTCTTT. The chain joins TRBV11-2 to TRBJ1-1; 9 nucleotides agree with TRBD1. The germline gives CDR1 SGHAT, CDR2 FQNNGV. The CDR3 is made up of 15 amino acids. J lost 8 bases, V lost 4 bases, and 11 bases had no gene match.

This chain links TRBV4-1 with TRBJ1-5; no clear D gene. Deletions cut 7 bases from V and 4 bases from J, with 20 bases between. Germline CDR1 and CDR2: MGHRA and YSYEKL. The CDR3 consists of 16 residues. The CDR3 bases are TGCGCCAGCACCCCCGGTGCACGGCAGGCAAATCAGCCCCAGCATTTT. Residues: CASTPGARQANQPQHF.

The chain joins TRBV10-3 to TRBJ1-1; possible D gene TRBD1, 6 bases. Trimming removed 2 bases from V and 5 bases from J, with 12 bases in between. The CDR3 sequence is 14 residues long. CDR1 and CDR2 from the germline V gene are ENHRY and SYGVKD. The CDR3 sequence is CAISEVGRGTEAFF. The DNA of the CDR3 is TGTGCCATCAGTGAGGTAGGCAGGGGTACTGAAGCTTTCTTT.

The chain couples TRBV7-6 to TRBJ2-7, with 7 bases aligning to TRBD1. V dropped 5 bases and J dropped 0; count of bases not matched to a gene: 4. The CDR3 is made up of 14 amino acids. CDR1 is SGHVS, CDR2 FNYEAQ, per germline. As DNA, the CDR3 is TGTGCCAGCAGCCCCCGGACAGGCTCCTACGAGCAGTACTTC. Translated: CASSPRTGSYEQYF.

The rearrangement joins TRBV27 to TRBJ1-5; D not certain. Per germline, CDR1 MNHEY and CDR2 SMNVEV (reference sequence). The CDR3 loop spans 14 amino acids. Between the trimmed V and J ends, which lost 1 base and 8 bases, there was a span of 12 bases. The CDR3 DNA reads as TGTGCCAGCAGTTTATTATCGGGTCAGAAGCCCCAGCATTTT. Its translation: CASSLLSGQKPQHF.

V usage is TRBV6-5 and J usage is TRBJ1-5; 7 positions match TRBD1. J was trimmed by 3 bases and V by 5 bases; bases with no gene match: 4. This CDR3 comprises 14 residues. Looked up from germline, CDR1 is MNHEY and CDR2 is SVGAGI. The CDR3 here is CASSKQGNNQPQHF. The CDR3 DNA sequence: TGTGCCAGCAGTAAACAGGGGAACAATCAGCCCCAGCATTTT.

CDR3 bases: TGTGCCACCAGTGATGGGAGGGTGGTTGGGCCAGCCGGCCGGGAGCTGTTTTTT. This sequence encodes CATSDGRVVGPAGRELFF. The V gene is TRBV24-1, the J gene TRBJ2-2; the match to TRBD2 covers 7 bases. The germline CDR1 and CDR2 sequences are KGHDR and SFDVKD. The CDR3 loop spans 18 amino acids. J gave up 9 bases and V 3 bases, and 18 bases lay outside the gene matches.

The CDR3 region is CATSRRAQGGYNEQFF. The CDR3 DNA is TGTGCCACCAGCAGACGGGCACAGGGGGGGTACAATGAGCAGTTCTTC. The J gene is TRBJ2-1, the V gene TRBV15; TRBD1 is a possible D gene (8 bases). V gave up 2 bases and J gave up 4 bases, with 15 bases separating them. The V gene's germline CDR1 is LNHNV and CDR2 YYDKDF (reference sequence). The length of the CDR3 is 16 residues.